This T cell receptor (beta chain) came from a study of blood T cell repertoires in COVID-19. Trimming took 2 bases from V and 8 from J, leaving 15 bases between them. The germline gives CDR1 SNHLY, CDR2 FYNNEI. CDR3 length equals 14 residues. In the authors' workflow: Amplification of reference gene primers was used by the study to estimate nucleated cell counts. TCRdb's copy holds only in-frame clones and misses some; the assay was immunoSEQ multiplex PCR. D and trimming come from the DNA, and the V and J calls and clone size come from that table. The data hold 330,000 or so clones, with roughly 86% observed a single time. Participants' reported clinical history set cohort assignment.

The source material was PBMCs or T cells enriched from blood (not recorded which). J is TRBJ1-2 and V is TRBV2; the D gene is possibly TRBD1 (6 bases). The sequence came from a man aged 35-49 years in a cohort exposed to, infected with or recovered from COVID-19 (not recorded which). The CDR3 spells CASSESRPGVGYTF. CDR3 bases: TGTGCCAGCAGTGAAAGCCGTCCAGGGGTGGGCTACACCTTC.